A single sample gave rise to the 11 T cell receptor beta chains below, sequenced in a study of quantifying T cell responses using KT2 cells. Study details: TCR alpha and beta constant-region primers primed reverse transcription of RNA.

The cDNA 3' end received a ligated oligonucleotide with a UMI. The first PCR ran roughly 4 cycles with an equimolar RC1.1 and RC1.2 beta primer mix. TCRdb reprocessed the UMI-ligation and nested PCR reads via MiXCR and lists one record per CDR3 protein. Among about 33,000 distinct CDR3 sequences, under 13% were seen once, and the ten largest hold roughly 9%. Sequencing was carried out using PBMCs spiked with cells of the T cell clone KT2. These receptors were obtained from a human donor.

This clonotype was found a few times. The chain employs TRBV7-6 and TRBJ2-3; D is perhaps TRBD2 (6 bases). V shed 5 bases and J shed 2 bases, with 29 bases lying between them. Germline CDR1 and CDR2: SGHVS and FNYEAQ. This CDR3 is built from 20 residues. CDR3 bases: TGTGCCAGCAGCCCAAAGCGGTTCAATCCGGGACTGGGGAACACAGATACGCAGTATTTT. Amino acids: CASSPKRFNPGLGNTDTQYF.

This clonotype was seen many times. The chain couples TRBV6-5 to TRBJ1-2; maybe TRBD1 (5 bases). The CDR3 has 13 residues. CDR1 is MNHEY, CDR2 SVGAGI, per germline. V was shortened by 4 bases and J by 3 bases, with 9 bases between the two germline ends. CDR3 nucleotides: TGTGCCAGCAGTTCCAGGGAATACTATGGCTACACCTTC. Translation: CASSSREYYGYTF.

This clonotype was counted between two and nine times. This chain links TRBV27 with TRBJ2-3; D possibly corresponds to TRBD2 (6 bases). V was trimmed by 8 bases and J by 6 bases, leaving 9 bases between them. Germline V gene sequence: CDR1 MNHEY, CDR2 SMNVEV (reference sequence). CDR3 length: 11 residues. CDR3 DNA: TGTGCCAGCCCCAGCGGGGATACGCAGTATTTT. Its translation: CASPSGDTQYF.

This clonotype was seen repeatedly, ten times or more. The CDR3 loop reads CASSLGRGRNLRLSNQPQHF. The CDR3 nucleotides are TGCGCCAGCAGCTTGGGTCGGGGACGGAACCTTCGGCTTAGCAATCAGCCCCAGCATTTT. The V call is TRBV5-1, the J call TRBJ1-5, with D maybe TRBD1 (5 bases). The length of the CDR3 is 20 residues. Germline V gene sequence: CDR1 SGHRS, CDR2 YFSETQ. The V end lost 0 bases, the J end lost 0 bases, and 22 bases lay between the germline ends.

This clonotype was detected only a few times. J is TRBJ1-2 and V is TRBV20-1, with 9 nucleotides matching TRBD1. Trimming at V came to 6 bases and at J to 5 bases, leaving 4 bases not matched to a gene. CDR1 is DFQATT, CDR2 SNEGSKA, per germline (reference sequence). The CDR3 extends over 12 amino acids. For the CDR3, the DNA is TGCAGTGCCGTGACAGGGGGTTATGGCTACACCTTC. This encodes CSAVTGGYGYTF.

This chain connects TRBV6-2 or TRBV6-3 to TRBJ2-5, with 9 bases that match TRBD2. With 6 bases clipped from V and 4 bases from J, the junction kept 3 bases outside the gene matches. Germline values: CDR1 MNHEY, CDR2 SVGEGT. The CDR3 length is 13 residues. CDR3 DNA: TGTGCCAGCAGGCTAGCGGGACTAGAGACCCAGTACTTC. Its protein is CASRLAGLETQYF.

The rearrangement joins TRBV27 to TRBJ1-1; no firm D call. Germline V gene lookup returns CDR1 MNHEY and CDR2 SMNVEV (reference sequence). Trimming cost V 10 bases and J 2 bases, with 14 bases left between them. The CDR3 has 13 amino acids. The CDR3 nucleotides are TGTGCCACGTCCGTGGGGAGTAACACTGAAGCTTTCTTT. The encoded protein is CATSVGSNTEAFF.

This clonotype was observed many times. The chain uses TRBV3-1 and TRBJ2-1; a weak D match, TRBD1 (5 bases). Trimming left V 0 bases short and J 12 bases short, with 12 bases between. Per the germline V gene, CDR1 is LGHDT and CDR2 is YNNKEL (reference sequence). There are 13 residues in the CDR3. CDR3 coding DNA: TGTGCCAGCAGCCAAGAAAGGGCCAGGGCGCAGTTCTTC. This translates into CASSQERARAQFF.

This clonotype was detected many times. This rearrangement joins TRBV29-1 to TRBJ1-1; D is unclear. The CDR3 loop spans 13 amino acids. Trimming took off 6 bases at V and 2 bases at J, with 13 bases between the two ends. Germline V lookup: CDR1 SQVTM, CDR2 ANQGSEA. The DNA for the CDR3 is TGCAGCGTAAGACCGGTACTCAACACTGAAGCTTTCTTT. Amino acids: CSVRPVLNTEAFF.

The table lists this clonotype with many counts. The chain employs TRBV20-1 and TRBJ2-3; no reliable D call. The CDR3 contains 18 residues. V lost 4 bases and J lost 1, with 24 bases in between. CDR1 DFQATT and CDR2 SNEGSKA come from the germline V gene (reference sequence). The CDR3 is CSAKVRDWRVGGTDTQYF. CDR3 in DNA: TGCAGTGCTAAGGTCCGCGACTGGCGTGTTGGCGGCACAGATACGCAGTATTTT.

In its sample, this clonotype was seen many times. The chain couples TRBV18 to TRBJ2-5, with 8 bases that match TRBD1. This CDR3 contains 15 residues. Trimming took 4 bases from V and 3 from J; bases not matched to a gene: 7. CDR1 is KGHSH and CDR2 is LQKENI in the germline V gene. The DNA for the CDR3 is TGTGCCAGCTCACTCGGACAGGGAAGGGAAGAGACCCAGTACTTC. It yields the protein CASSLGQGREETQYF. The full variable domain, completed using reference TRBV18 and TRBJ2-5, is NAGVMQNPRHLVRRRGQEARLRCSPMKGHSHVYWYRQLPEEGLKFMVYLQKENIIDESGMPKERFSAEFPKEGPSILRIQQVVRGDSAAYFCASSLGQGREETQYFGPGTRLLVL.